Below are 29 T cell receptor beta chains sequenced from a single sample in a study of cytomegalovirus exposure and HLA in healthy donors. PCR primers comprised 60 Vbeta and 13 Jbeta primers. Clones were sequenced by immunoSEQ multiplex PCR, and TCRdb holds only the in-frame ones, with some missing. In the table there are over 150,000 clones, over 70% of which are singletons. The sequencing sample was made of PBMCs. The source is a male donor in good health and CMV-seronegative.

The chain carries TRBV7-2 and TRBJ2-2; no clear D. Trimming removed 5 bases from V and 2 bases from J, with 12 bases in between. This CDR3 spans 15 amino acids. Germline-derived CDR1 and CDR2 are SGHTA and FQGNSA. The CDR3 sequence is CASSLPVANTGELFF. CDR3 coding DNA: TGTGCCAGCAGCCTTCCGGTCGCCAACACCGGGGAGCTGTTTTTT.

On this clone itself: Within the sample, other DNA sequences also encode this same CDR3. V is TRBV7-9 and J is TRBJ2-7; TRBD2 agrees at 15 bases. CDR1 and CDR2 (germline): SEHNR, FQNEAQ (reference sequence). V gave up 4 bases and J gave up 4 bases; unmatched junction bases: 5. There are 16 residues in the CDR3. CDR3 region: CASSSPGLAGGYEQYF. For the CDR3, the DNA is TGTGCCAGCAGCTCACCGGGACTAGCGGGAGGATACGAGCAGTACTTC.

This sequence joins TRBV28 and TRBJ2-2; no clear D gene. CDR1 is MDHEN and CDR2 is SYDVKM in the germline V gene. V shed 3 bases and J shed 6 bases, with 11 bases lying between them. The CDR3 totals 14 residues. The CDR3 loop is CASSLSSIAGELFF. The CDR3 region has the DNA TGTGCCAGCAGTTTGAGTTCCATCGCCGGGGAGCTGTTTTTT.

The chain is built from TRBV4-2 and TRBJ2-3; no clear D gene. The length of the CDR3 is 13 residues. V dropped 0 bases and J dropped 5 bases, with 6 bases sitting between them. The germline gives CDR1 LGHNA, CDR2 YNFKEQ. The CDR3: CASSQEARDTQYF. In DNA, the CDR3 is TGTGCCAGCAGCCAAGAGGCCCGAGATACGCAGTATTTT.

CDR3 protein: CAISSTPGTDTQYF. The CDR3 bases are TGTGCCATCAGTAGTACCCCGGGCACAGATACGCAGTATTTT. The chain carries TRBV10-3 and TRBJ2-3; D not certain. The V gene lost 5 bases and the J gene lost 1 base, with 10 bases spanning the gap. The CDR3 runs 14 residues. Germline CDR1 reads ENHRY; CDR2 reads SYGVKD.

The CDR3 spells CASSVGLAGYEQFF. The DNA for the CDR3 is TGTGCCAGCAGCGTTGGACTAGCTGGGTATGAGCAGTTCTTC. The chain joins TRBV9 to TRBJ2-1, with TRBD2 matching 8 bases. J was trimmed by 8 bases and V by 2 bases; bases with no gene match: 6. This CDR3 contains 14 residues. Germline CDR1 and CDR2: SGDLS and YYNGEE.

The chain joins TRBV4-3 to TRBJ2-3; possible D gene TRBD2, 5 bases. The CDR3 is 13 amino acids. Trimming removed 4 bases from V and 5 bases from J, with 10 bases in between. Germline V lookup: CDR1 LGHNA, CDR2 YSLEER. CDR3 coding DNA: TGCGCCAGCAGCCCCGGACTTCAAGATACGCAGTATTTT. As protein: CASSPGLQDTQYF.

V gene TRBV15 combines with J gene TRBJ2-2, with D maybe TRBD2 (5 bases). The germline CDR1 and CDR2 sequences are LNHNV and YYDKDF (reference sequence). The V and J ends lost 7 bases and 0 bases respectively, with 9 bases between them. This CDR3 spans 14 amino acids. The CDR3: CATIAGPNTGELFF. The CDR3 coding sequence is TGTGCCACCATTGCGGGCCCGAACACCGGGGAGCTGTTTTTT.

This clone has only a few counts. A read error may produce the germline difference seen at one junction end. This chain joins TRBV6-6 and TRBJ1-2, with TRBD1 identical over 7 bases. CDR1 MNHNY and CDR2 SVGAGI come from the germline V gene (reference sequence). The CDR3 is 15 residues long. The CDR3 reads CASNYGNRGLDGYTF. CDR3 DNA sequence: TGTGCCAGCAATTACGGGAACAGGGGTCTGGATGGCTACACCTTC.

CDR3 residues: CASSPGTSEGDTQYF. The CDR3 coding sequence is TGTGCCAGCAGCCCCGGGACTAGCGAGGGAGATACGCAGTATTTT. The chain joins TRBV7-2 to TRBJ2-3, with TRBD2 matching over 10 bases. V was pared by 5 bases and J by 5 bases, with 7 bases of the junction left unmatched. Germline assignment: CDR1 SGHTA and CDR2 FQGNSA. The CDR3 extends over 15 amino acids.

The J gene is TRBJ1-6, the V gene TRBV6-1; a possible D gene is TRBD1 (5 bases). Germline lookup yields CDR1 MNHNS and CDR2 SASEGT. Trimming pared 1 base from V and 9 bases from J, leaving 16 bases between. The CDR3 extends over 16 amino acids. The DNA for the CDR3 is TGTGCCAGCAGTGAAGTGGCAGGGTGGGTAGGTTCACCCCTCCACTTT. Encoded protein: CASSEVAGWVGSPLHF.

This clone has a handful of counts. The rearrangement joins TRBV7-8 to TRBJ1-3; D possibly corresponds to TRBD1 (5 bases). In germline, CDR1 is SGHVS, CDR2 FQNEAQ. The germline V and J ends were trimmed by 2 bases and 2 bases, with 16 bases remaining between them. This CDR3 spans 17 amino acids. This CDR3 reads CASSLTSAGITGNTIYF. CDR3 nucleotides: TGTGCCAGCAGCTTAACTTCGGCAGGGATAACTGGAAACACCATATATTTT.

V is TRBV7-9 and J is TRBJ1-5; 8 positions agree with TRBD1. This CDR3 spans 17 amino acids. Germline CDR1 SEHNR, CDR2 FQNEAQ (reference sequence). V shed 5 bases and J 4 bases; nucleotides not matched to a gene: 13. CDR3 in amino acids: CASSTGTGVLGNQPQHF. The CDR3 nucleotides are TGTGCCAGCAGCACAGGGACAGGAGTTTTGGGTAATCAGCCCCAGCATTTT.

The chain recombines TRBV2 with TRBJ2-5, with D perhaps TRBD1 (5 bases). From germline, CDR1 is SNHLY and CDR2 FYNNEI. Trimming cost V 3 bases and J 5 bases, with 7 bases left between them. The CDR3 sequence is 12 residues long. The CDR3 sequence: CASSEKGETQYF. The CDR3 DNA sequence: TGTGCCAGCAGTGAGAAGGGGGAGACCCAGTACTTC.

The chain joins TRBV30 to TRBJ1-3; D is possibly TRBD1 (5 bases). Looked up from germline, CDR1 is GTSNPN and CDR2 is SVGIG (reference sequence). V shed 2 bases and J shed 2 bases, with 10 bases lying between them. The CDR3 has 14 amino acids. The CDR3 region has the DNA TGTGCCTGGAGTCCAGGGTTTGCTGGAAACACCATATATTTT. Protein sequence: CAWSPGFAGNTIYF.

V and J are TRBV2 and TRBJ1-3; D not certain. This CDR3 has 14 amino acids. V was clipped by 11 bases and J by 2 bases, with 16 bases between them. Germline V gives CDR1 SNHLY, CDR2 FYNNEI. The CDR3 bases are TGTGCCGTTCGCGGGGAGTGGGCTGGAAACACCATATATTTT. It is translated as CAVRGEWAGNTIYF.

The gene calls are TRBV28 and TRBJ1-4; 9 bases map to TRBD1. The germline V gene encodes CDR1 MDHEN and CDR2 SYDVKM. The length of the CDR3 is 14 residues. Trimming took 2 bases from V and 8 from J; bases not matched to a gene: 3. The DNA for the CDR3 is TGTGCCAGCAGTTTACGAACAGGGGGCGAAAAACTGTTTTTT. Translation gives CASSLRTGGEKLFF.

The chain has TRBV19 and TRBJ2-7, with 7 positions matching TRBD1. This CDR3 has 14 amino acids. CDR1 is LNHDA and CDR2 is SQIVND in the germline V gene (reference sequence). Trimming took 5 bases from V and 4 from J; bases not matched to a gene: 8. The CDR3 spells CASSRETGLYEQYF. DNA of the CDR3: TGTGCCAGTAGTCGTGAGACAGGGTTATACGAGCAGTACTTC.

The chain recombines TRBV4-3 with TRBJ1-2; D is unresolved. Trimming stripped 0 bases from V and 8 bases from J, with 10 bases between. CDR1 and CDR2 (germline): LGHNA, YSLEER. The CDR3 covers 13 residues. For the CDR3, the DNA is TGCGCCAGCAGCCAAGATCCCGGGGTCGGCTACACCTTC. It is translated as CASSQDPGVGYTF.

This chain connects TRBV19 to TRBJ2-1, with 11 nucleotides matching TRBD2. V shed 7 bases and J 15 bases; nucleotides not matched to a gene: 11. The CDR3 has 13 residues. Germline CDR1 reads LNHDA; CDR2 reads SQIVND (reference sequence). CDR3 bases: TGTGCCAGTACTTCACTAGCGGGAGCTAGATGGTTCTTC. Translated: CASTSLAGARWFF.

The V call is TRBV5-5, the J call TRBJ1-2; 7 bases are a match to TRBD1. Per germline, CDR1 SGHKS and CDR2 YYEKEE (reference sequence). This CDR3 region has 15 residues. V was pared by 4 bases and J by 4 bases, with 10 bases of the junction left unmatched. The CDR3 region is CASSVTAQGGYGYTF. Written as DNA, the CDR3 is TGTGCCAGCAGCGTGACCGCGCAGGGGGGCTATGGCTACACCTTC.

The chain uses TRBV6-5 and TRBJ1-1, with a possible D match to TRBD1 (5 bases). The CDR3 length is 14 residues. Per germline, CDR1 MNHEY and CDR2 SVGAGI. Trimming shortened V by 5 bases and J by 11 bases, and 21 bases separated the two germline ends. CDR3 sequence reads: CASSRTFLGAAAFF. The CDR3, as DNA: TGTGCCAGCAGTCGGACATTTCTAGGCGCCGCTGCTTTCTTT.

In this sample, this clone turned up a few times. The chain uses TRBV29-1 and TRBJ2-3, with 11 bases identical to TRBD2. This CDR3 is built from 14 residues. In germline, CDR1 is SQVTM, CDR2 ANQGSEA. V lost 7 bases, J lost 4 bases, and 7 bases stayed unmatched. The CDR3 loop is CSARLAGRADTQYF. CDR3 in DNA: TGCAGCGCTCGACTAGCGGGAAGGGCAGATACGCAGTATTTT.

The rearrangement joins TRBV2 to TRBJ1-6; the D gene is possibly TRBD1 (6 bases). Between the trimmed V and J ends, which lost 9 bases and 7 bases, there was a span of 13 bases. The CDR3 sequence is 13 residues long. Germline-derived CDR1 and CDR2 are SNHLY and FYNNEI. The CDR3 coding sequence is TGTGCCAGTCGGACAGAAGCAAATTCACCCCTCCACTTT. This gives the protein CASRTEANSPLHF.

The CDR3 sequence is CASSPPQDTQYF. In DNA, the CDR3 is TGCGCCAGCAGCCCCCCCCAAGATACGCAGTATTTT. J is TRBJ2-3 and V is TRBV5-1; D is unclear. The V and J ends lost 4 bases and 5 bases respectively, with 8 bases between them. The CDR3 has 12 residues. Germline V CDR1 and CDR2: SGHRS, YFSETQ.

The chain is built from TRBV19 and TRBJ1-6; 7 nucleotides agree with TRBD1. There are 13 residues in the CDR3. V lost 4 bases, J lost 19 bases, and 13 bases stayed unmatched. Germline V lookup: CDR1 LNHDA, CDR2 SQIVND (reference sequence). The CDR3 DNA reads as TGTGCCAGTAGTACCCCCGGACAGGCTCATCAACACTTT. Its translation is CASSTPGQAHQHF.

The gene calls are TRBV6-6 and TRBJ1-1, with TRBD1 matching over 7 bases. The CDR3 extends over 14 amino acids. Germline CDR1 is MNHNY and CDR2 is SVGAGI (reference sequence). The junction had 2 bases not matched to a gene; V was cut back by 1 base and J by 3 bases. DNA for the CDR3: TGTGCCAGCAGTTACTTTCAGGGGGACACTGAAGCTTTCTTT. It codes for CASSYFQGDTEAFF.

Of note for this clone: The sample contains more than one DNA sequence encoding this CDR3. The rearrangement links TRBV6-5 to TRBJ1-2; 10 bases agree with TRBD1. V trimming: 5 bases; J trimming: 8 bases; junction bases outside the gene matches: 5. CDR1 and CDR2 (germline): MNHEY, SVGAGI. The CDR3 covers 13 residues. The DNA for the CDR3 is TGTGCCAGCAGTATGACAGGGGGCTACGGCTACACCTTC. Protein: CASSMTGGYGYTF.

The chain recombines TRBV30 with TRBJ1-2; TRBD1 might be the D (5 bases). The CDR3 totals 18 residues. Germline loops: CDR1 GTSNPN, CDR2 SVGIG (reference sequence). Trimming removed 0 bases at V and 6 bases at J, with 26 bases between. CDR3 region: CAWSVQSGWAARWNGYTF. The DNA of the CDR3 is TGTGCCTGGAGTGTACAATCAGGGTGGGCCGCGCGGTGGAATGGCTACACCTTC.